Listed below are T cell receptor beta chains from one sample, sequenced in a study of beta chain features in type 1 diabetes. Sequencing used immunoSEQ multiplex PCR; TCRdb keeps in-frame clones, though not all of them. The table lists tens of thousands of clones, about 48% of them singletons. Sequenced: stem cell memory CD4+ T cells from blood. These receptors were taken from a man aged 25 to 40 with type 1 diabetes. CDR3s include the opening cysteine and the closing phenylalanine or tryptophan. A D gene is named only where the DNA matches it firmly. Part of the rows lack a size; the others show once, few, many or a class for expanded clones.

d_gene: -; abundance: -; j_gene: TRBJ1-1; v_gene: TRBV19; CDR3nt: TGTGCCAGTAGTCTCGACAGATTGACGCGCGTGAACACTGAAGCTTTCTTT; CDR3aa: CASSLDRLTRVNTEAFF
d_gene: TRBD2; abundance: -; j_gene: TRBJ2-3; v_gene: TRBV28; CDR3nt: TGTGCCAGCCCTGAAGAGAGGCGGGAGGTCACAGATACGCAGTATTTT; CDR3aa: CASPEERREVTDTQYF
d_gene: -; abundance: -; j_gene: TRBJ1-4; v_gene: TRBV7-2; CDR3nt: TGTGCCAGCAGCTTAACCAGGGGTGAAAAACTGTTTTTT; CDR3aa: CASSLTRGEKLFF
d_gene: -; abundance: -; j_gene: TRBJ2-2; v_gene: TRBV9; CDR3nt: TGTGCCAGCGGGGGGACGAATTTGGCCGGGGAGCTGTTTTTT; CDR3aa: CASGGTNLAGELFF
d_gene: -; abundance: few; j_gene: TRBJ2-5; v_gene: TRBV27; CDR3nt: TGTGCCAGCAGTCCCTCCGGGACTGTGTACCAAGAGACCCAGTACTTC; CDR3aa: CASSPSGTVYQETQYF
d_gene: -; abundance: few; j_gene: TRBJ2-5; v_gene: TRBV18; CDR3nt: TGTGCCAGCTCCAGGGAGGCCCCAGAGACCCAGTACTTC; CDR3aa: CASSREAPETQYF
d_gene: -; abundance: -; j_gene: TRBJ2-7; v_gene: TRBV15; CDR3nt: TGTGCCACCAGCAGAGATCGACTAGACCCCTACGAGCAGTACTTC; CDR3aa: CATSRDRLDPYEQYF
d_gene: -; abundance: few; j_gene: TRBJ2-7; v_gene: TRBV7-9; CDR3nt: TGTGCCAGCAGCCGTGGACTGGGTGCCTACGAGCAGTACTTC; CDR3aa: CASSRGLGAYEQYF
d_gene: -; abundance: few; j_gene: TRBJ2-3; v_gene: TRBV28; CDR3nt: TGTGCCAGCAGTTTCCTGGGCCGCACAGATACGCAGTATTTT; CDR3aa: CASSFLGRTDTQYF
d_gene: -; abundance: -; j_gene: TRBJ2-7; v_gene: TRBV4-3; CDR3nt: TGCGCCAGCAGCTTTCGGGGAGGTACCTACGAGCAGTACTTC; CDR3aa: CASSFRGGTYEQYF
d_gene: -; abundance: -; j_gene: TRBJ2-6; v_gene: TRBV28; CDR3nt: TGTGCCAGCAGAAAGCTTGGCTCTGGGGCCAACGTCCTGACTTTC; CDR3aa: CASRKLGSGANVLTF
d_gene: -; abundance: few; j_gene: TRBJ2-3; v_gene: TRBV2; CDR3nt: TGTGCCAGCAGACTCACTCCTAGCACAGATACGCAGTATTTT; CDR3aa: CASRLTPSTDTQYF
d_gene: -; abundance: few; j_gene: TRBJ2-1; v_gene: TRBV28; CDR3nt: TGTGCCAGCAAAGGGGTTAGGGAGCAGTTCTTC; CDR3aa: CASKGVREQFF
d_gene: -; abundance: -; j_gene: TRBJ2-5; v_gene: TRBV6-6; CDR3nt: TGTGCCAGCAGTTACCCTTTAGGGGAAGTGGAGACCCAGTACTTC; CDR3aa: CASSYPLGEVETQYF
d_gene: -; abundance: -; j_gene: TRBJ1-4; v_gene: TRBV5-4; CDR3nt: TGTGCCAGCAGCTTGTACCAGGGAGGTGAAAAACTGTTTTTT; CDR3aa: CASSLYQGGEKLFF
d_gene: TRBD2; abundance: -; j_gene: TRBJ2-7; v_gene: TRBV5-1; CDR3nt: TGCGCCAGCAGCAAAGCCAGCGGGGCCACAGCCTACGAGCAGTACTTC; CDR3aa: CASSKASGATAYEQYF
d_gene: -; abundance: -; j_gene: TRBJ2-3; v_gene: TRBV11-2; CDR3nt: TGTGCCAGCAGCTTAGTAAGCACAGATACGCAGTATTTT; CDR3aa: CASSLVSTDTQYF
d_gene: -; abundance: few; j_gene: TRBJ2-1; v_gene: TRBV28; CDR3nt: TGTGCCAGCCTGACAGCTTACAATGAGCAGTTCTTC; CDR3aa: CASLTAYNEQFF
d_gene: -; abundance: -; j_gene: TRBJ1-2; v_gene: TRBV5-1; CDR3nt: TGCGCCAGCAGCCGGGACATTGACTATGGCTACACCTTC; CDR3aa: CASSRDIDYGYTF
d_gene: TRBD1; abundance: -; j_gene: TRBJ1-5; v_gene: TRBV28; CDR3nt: TGTGCCAGCAGTCGACAGGGGCCCCATCAGCCCCAGCATTTT; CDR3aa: CASSRQGPHQPQHF
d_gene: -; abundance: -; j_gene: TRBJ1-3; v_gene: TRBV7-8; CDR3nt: TGTGCCAGCAGCATAACTCCAGGGCGCTCTGGAAACACCATATATTTT; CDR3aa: CASSITPGRSGNTIYF
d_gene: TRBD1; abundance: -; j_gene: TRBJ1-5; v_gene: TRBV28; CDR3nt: TGTGCCATAGACAGGGTGCTATCTCAGCCCCAGCATTTT; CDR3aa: CAIDRVLSQPQHF
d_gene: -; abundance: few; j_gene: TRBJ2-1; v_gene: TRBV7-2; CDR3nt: TGTGCCAGCACCTCTCCCTTTAGAGGGTCCTACAATGAGCAGTTCTTC; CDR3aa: CASTSPFRGSYNEQFF
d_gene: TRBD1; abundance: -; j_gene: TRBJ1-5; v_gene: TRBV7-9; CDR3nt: TGTGCCAGCAGCTCCGTAGGGGGGACAGGGGATCAGCCCCAGCATTTT; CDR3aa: CASSSVGGTGDQPQHF
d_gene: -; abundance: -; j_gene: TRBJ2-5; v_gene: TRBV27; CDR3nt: TGTGCCAGCAGTTTACGGGGGTTAGCGGAAGAGACCCAGTACTTC; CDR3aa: CASSLRGLAEETQYF
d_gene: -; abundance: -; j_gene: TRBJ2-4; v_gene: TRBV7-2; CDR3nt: TGTGCCAGCAGCGGCCCGGGGGTTCAAAACATTCAGTACTTC; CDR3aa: CASSGPGVQNIQYF
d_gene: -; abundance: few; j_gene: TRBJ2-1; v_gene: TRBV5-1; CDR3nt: TGCGCCAGTTCGGATCTCCGAGGGAATGAGCAGTTCTTC; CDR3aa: CASSDLRGNEQFF
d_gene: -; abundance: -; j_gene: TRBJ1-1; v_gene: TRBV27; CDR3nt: TGTGCCAGCAGTTTAGGGGGGATATGGACTGAAGCTTTCTTT; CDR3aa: CASSLGGIWTEAFF
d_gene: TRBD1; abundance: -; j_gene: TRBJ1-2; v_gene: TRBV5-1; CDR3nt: TGCGCCAGCAGCTTGGGAGACAGGGGTTTCCTAATGGACTATGGCTACACCTTC; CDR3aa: CASSLGDRGFLMDYGYTF
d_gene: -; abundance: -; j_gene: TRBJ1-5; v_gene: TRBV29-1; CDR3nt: TGCAGCGTGGGGAACCGGGGGGAACAGCCCCAGCATTTT; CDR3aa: CSVGNRGEQPQHF
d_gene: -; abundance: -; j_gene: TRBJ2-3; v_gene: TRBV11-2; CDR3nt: TGTGCCAGCAGCTTAGTTGGCGGCGGGATGGATACGCAGTATTTT; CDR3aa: CASSLVGGGMDTQYF
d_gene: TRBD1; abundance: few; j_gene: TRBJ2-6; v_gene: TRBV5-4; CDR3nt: TGTGCCAGCAGCTTTAAAACCGGGACAGTCTCTGGGGCCAACGTCCTGACTTTC; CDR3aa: CASSFKTGTVSGANVLTF
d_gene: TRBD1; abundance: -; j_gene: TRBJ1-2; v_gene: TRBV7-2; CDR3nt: TGTGCCAGCAGCCTCAGACAGGGAGGCAACTATGGCTACACCTTC; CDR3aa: CASSLRQGGNYGYTF
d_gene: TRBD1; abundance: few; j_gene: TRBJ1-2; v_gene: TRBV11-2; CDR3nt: TGTGCCAGCAGCTTAGATCCGACAGGGACTGGCTACACCTTC; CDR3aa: CASSLDPTGTGYTF
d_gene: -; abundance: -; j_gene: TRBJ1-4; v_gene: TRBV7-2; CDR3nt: TGTGCCAGCAGGCCGGGTGGTGCTGAAGTACTAAAACTGTTTTTT; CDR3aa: CASRPGGAEVLKLFF
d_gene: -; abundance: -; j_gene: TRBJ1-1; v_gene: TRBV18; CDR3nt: TGTGCCAGCTCACCCCCCGGGAGACAACCCATGAACACTGAAGCTTTCTTT; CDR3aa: CASSPPGRQPMNTEAFF
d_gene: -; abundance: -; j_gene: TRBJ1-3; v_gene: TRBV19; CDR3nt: TGTGCCAGTAGTAGAGGAGGAAACTCGGGAAACACCATATATTTT; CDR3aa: CASSRGGNSGNTIYF
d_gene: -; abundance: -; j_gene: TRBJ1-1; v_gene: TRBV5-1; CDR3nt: TGCGCCAGCGGACGCTCAGGGGCTCACACTGAAGCTTTCTTT; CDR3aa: CASGRSGAHTEAFF
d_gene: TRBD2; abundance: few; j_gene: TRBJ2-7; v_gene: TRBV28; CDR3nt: TGTGCCAGCACCGCGGGAGACTCCTACGAGCAGTACTTC; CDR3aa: CASTAGDSYEQYF
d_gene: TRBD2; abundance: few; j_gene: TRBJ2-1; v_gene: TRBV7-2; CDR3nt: TGTGCCAGCACCTCCGGGACTAGCGGGGTCGATGAGCAGTTCTTC; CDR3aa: CASTSGTSGVDEQFF
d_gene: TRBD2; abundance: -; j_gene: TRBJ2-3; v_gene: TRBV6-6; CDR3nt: TGTGCCAGCCGGACACGGGAGGGCAGGGGTGATACGCAGTATTTT; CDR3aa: CASRTREGRGDTQYF
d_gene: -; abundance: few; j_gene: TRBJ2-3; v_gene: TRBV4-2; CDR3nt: TGTGCCAGCAGCCAAGAGGTTAGCGACGCAGATACGCAGTATTTT; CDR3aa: CASSQEVSDADTQYF
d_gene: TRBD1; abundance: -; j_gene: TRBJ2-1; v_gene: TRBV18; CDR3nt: TGTGCCAGCTCGCCCGACAGGGACTCCTACAATGAGCAGTTCTTC; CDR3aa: CASSPDRDSYNEQFF
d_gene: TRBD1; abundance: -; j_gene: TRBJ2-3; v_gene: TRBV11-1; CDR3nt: TGTGCCAGCAGCTCCGGGACAGTCACAGATACGCAGTATTTT; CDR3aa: CASSSGTVTDTQYF
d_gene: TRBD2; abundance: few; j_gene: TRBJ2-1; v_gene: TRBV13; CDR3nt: TGTGCCAGCAGCTTATCGACTAGCGGGAGTTTCAATGAGCAGTTCTTC; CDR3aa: CASSLSTSGSFNEQFF
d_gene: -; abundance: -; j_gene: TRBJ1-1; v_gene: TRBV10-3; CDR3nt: TGTGCCATCAGTGAACGGGGAGCGGGGGGTGAAGCTTTCTTT; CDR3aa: CAISERGAGGEAFF
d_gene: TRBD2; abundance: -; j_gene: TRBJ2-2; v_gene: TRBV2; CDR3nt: TGTGCCACCGGGGGACTAGCGGGCTTCACCGGGGAGCTGTTTTTT; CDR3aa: CATGGLAGFTGELFF
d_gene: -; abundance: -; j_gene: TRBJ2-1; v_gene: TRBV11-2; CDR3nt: TGTGCCAGCAGCTTAGATCAGAGGCTTAGCTCCTACAATGAGCAGTTCTTC; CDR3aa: CASSLDQRLSSYNEQFF
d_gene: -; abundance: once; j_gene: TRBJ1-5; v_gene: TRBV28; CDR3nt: TGTGCCAGCAGTTTTTGGGGCGGTGGCAATCAGCCCCAGCATTTT; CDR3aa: CASSFWGGGNQPQHF
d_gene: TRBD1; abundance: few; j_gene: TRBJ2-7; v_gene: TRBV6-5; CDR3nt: TGTGCCAGCAGTTACTCCGGGACAGGGCTATACGAGCAGTACTTC; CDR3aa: CASSYSGTGLYEQYF
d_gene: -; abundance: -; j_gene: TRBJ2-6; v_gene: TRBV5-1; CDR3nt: TGCGCCAGCAGCTTTGGCGGCGCTGGGGCCAACGTCCTGACTTTC; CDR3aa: CASSFGGAGANVLTF
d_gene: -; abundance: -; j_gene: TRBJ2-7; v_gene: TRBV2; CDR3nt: TGTGCCAGCAGTCTTCAGGGAGGTGAGCAGTACTTC; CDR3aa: CASSLQGGEQYF